This T cell receptor (beta chain) was sequenced for a study of cytomegalovirus exposure and HLA in healthy donors (dated by TCRdb to about 2017). For the wider study: An earlier analysis of approximately 640 of the donors reported 250 to 300 Gb of sequence data and 117 million unique TCR beta sequences from 150 million to 200 million T cells. All discovery cohort repertoires had been generated on a single sequencing platform. To predict cytomegalovirus infection status, the study brought together high-throughput TCR immunosequencing, statistical association of individual TCRs with disease status, and machine learning. Donor age, sex, ethnicity and CMV serostatus were collected together with the repertoire data. The genetic ancestry cluster associated with self-reported Caucasian donors included roughly four fifths of the approximately 400 genotyped donors. Class I and class II HLA loci were covered by the typing at four-digit resolution. A later analysis re-examined previously published TCR beta repertoires from hundreds of donors and added high-resolution HLA genotyping to investigate patterns of TCR occurrence. A later genetic analysis took genome-wide SNP genotypes for 398 of the 666 donors and used that subset as a discovery cohort. Several DR-DQ haplotypes were handled as single units for association and clustering, since linkage in the cohort was strong. Rather than drawing on any new phenotypic data, the later analysis identified candidate immune exposures from TCR beta sequences and the way those sequences occurred across donors. The study was designed to test whether signatures of past pathogen exposure could be identified by cataloging public T cell receptors. On average, around 240,000 unique TCR beta nucleotide sequences were sequenced per donor among 398 genotyped donors of the cohort, with roughly a sixth of those sequences being non-productive. The study profiled the T cell repertoires of hundreds of subjects by immunosequencing and related them to cytomegalovirus serostatus. In addition to the first cohort of around 670 subjects, a separate validation cohort of 100 to 150 different subjects was used. The number of donors typed differed by locus, with roughly 620-630 for A, B, C, DRB1 and DQB1, about 500 for DQA1, over 600 for DPA1, and 400 to 490 for DPB1. Roughly 320 gigabases of sequencing data and tens of millions of unique TCR sequences made up an early release that covered under 750 HLA-typed donors. To decide whether each TCR beta V gene segment behaved as functional or pseudogenic, an earlier analysis of 587 of the donors relied on high-throughput TCR beta sequencing.

The library was made by the immunoSEQ multiplex PCR assay. The multiplex PCR relied on a mix of 60 forward primers for TCR Vbeta segments and 13 reverse primers for TCR Jbeta segments. A multiplex PCR assay on genomic DNA amplified the CDR3 region of rearranged TCR beta genes. The Illumina HiSeq System was used to sequence the amplified TCR beta libraries as 87-base-pair reads. Regarding the original processing steps: A later analysis tallied around 87 million unique TCR beta chains across the roughly 610 repertoires, and approximately 9.9 million of those chains were shared by two or more donors. Raw reads were error-corrected and collapsed into unique sequences with a nearest-neighbor algorithm that merged closely related sequences to remove PCR and sequencing errors. To assign V, D and J gene segments, CDR3 sequences were aligned to IMGT reference sequences. For a sequence to be retained, a match of at least six nucleotides was required to both a V gene segment and a J gene segment. A rearrangement was called productive if the CDR3 had no stop codons and remained in frame with V and J, and every other rearrangement was called non-productive. Following IMGT convention, CDR3 was defined as the stretch from the second conserved V-encoded cysteine up to the conserved J-encoded phenylalanine. The earlier analysis of a few hundred of the donors excluded any sequence lacking an unambiguous match to a single V gene segment. An earlier analysis of 587 of the donors classified V segments as functional when productive rearrangements were above 56.7% and as segregating when the standard deviation between donors was above 5%. A statistical classification framework was built for diagnosing cytomegalovirus status from the catalog of TCR beta chain sequences. V and J gene assignment, in a later analysis, came from comparing TCR nucleotide sequences with IMGT/GENE-DB human TR gene sequences. A later analysis assigned CDR3 sequences and most-parsimonious VDJ recombination scenarios with the TCRdist pipeline. In a later analysis, each TCR beta chain was defined by its CDR3 amino acid sequence together with its V-gene family, and reads without a unique V-gene family were excluded. In a later analysis, 500 to 700 highly shared, low-generation-probability nucleotide sequences were removed to address suspected cross-contamination and a sequencing artifact. In a later analysis, a clonal expansion index was calculated for each public chain from normalized within-repertoire ranks of inferred template counts. A later analysis computed generation probabilities with a VDJ recombination model fitted to out-of-frame rearrangements, and checked the results against IGoR. Hypergeometric tests were used in a later analysis to score TCR-TCR, TCR-HLA and TCR-CMV co-occurrence, with a repertoire-size bias correction applied to the TCR pairs. To estimate false discovery rates, a later analysis permuted the HLA or CMV assignments 20 times. A later analysis grouped co-occurring TCRs with DBSCAN, adding TCRdist sequence similarity when clustering within HLA-allele-positive subsets. For co-occurrence clustering, repertoires with fewer than 30,000 or more than 120,000 public chains were excluded, along with about five repertoires with anomalous nucleotide sharing. Sourced from immuneACCESS, this table was stored by TCRdb with only in-frame sequences that have V and J called. A share of the clones is absent; for the studies checked, an unresolved V gene accounts for under half, and the remainder has no known explanation. V and J calls and clone size are as listed in that table; D and trimming were resolved from the DNA. The sample's records list over 200,000 clones. Approximately 1% of the sample is in the top ten clones.

The cohort comprised 666 healthy bone marrow donors. All cohort members were sampled while nominally healthy, although unrecorded immune exposures were likely present. The donor tested CMV seropositive and was one of the 289 seropositive cohort members. A peripheral blood sample was collected from each donor, and TCR beta sequencing was performed on peripheral blood mononuclear cells. Genomic DNA was extracted from the blood cell samples with the Qiagen DNeasy Blood Extraction Kit. On the study overall, not on this receptor specifically: Broadly in line with IMGT annotations, most TCR beta V segments showed up in productive rearrangements about 87% or about 30% of the time in an earlier analysis of 450 to 750 of the donors. A few of the identified cytomegalovirus-associated TCR beta chains were confirmed in vitro to be specific for cytomegalovirus antigens. The classifier was reported to diagnose cytomegalovirus status with high specificity and sensitivity in both the original and validation cohorts. This cohort had only TCR beta chains sequenced, and the lack of alpha or paired-chain data limited which features could be detected. A further reported finding was that TCR beta sequences accurately predicted the HLA-A and HLA-B alleles for most subjects in the first cohort. Sequencing depth was assumed to be roughly uniform across donors in the presence/absence analyses, though that assumption may not hold. The authors suggested that the approach could potentially be extended to other disease states and immunological phenotypes. A later genetic analysis reported fewer N-insertions in productive TCRs among donors in an Asian-associated ancestry cluster than the approximately 700-donor mean. Because HLA typing was missing for some donors at each locus, association tests included only the typed subset. A cluster of highly shared sequence variants was judged likely to represent a technical artifact of the sequencing pipeline. Immune exposure information for the cohort was limited to CMV serostatus. In a later genetic analysis, a missense DCLRE1C variant was associated with V-gene and J-gene trimming of TCR beta chains, and the association was replicated in an independent cohort. When HLA alleles, especially DR and DQ, strongly co-occurred, TCR associations were difficult to assign to individual alleles. Correlated functional status among segregating V segments might be attributable to linkage disequilibrium, but an unknown experimental factor could not be ruled out. In a later analysis, TCR association rates were found to vary across HLA loci, with the most associated TCRs seen for DRB1 alleles and the fewest for HLA-C alleles. In a later analysis, several top co-occurrence clusters were reported to appear linked to parvovirus B19, influenza, CMV and Epstein-Barr virus. In a later analysis, most CMV-associated TCR beta chains were found to appear HLA-restricted, with HLA associations seemingly driven largely by CMV exposure. While some public TCRs were present in many individuals, most TCR sequences turned up only very rarely across donors. Because counts were too low, around 18 rarely observed V segments, including chromosome 9 orphons, were left out of the earlier analysis of 500 to 650 of the donors. Some IMGT-functional V segments, including TRBV6-2 and TRBV6-3, could not be distinguished by the 87-base-pair reads and were therefore excluded. The study gave a list of roughly 150 TCR beta chains associated with cytomegalovirus. A later analysis associated around 16,000 TCR beta sequences with specific HLA alleles at a false discovery rate of 0.05. In a later analysis, HLA-associated TCR beta chains were found to be more clonally expanded and to have lower generation probabilities than equally common non-associated chains.

The CDR3, from cysteine to phenylalanine, totals 17 residues. The sequence is cut down to CDR3 DNA, 51 bases in frame from base 1. CDR1 and CDR2 are read off the germline V gene as SGHDN and FVKESK. The germline V and J ends show losses of 0 bases and 4 bases respectively, and no gene match explains 4 bases of the junction. Of note for this clone: What this receptor recognizes is not known.

The chain uses TRBV14 and TRBJ2-1, with TRBD2 identical over 12 junction bases. The clonotype comes from a woman aged 30 to 39 in good health and CMV-seropositive. The sample was PBMCs. The CDR3: CASSQEGTSGLYNEQFF. In nucleotide form, the sequence is TGTGCCAGCAGCCAAGAGGGGACTAGCGGGTTGTACAATGAGCAGTTCTTC.